These T cell receptor beta chains were read from a single sample in a study of cytomegalovirus exposure and HLA in healthy donors. Measured with immunoSEQ multiplex PCR; TCRdb has only the in-frame clones, and not every one. The repertoire holds around 80,000 clones, with less than 80% as singletons. Sequenced sample: PBMCs. Receptor source: a middle-aged man in good health and CMV-seropositive. CDR3s include the opening cysteine and the closing phenylalanine or tryptophan. The D gene is left open where the match is weak. A clone size is listed for some rows: how often the clone was seen (once, few, many), or a class if it is expanded.

v_call: TRBV14
clone_size: NA
d_call: NA
j_call: TRBJ2-1
cdr3_nt: TGTGCCAGCAGCCAATTGGGGAGCTCCTACAATGAGCAGTTCTTC
cdr3_aa: CASSQLGSSYNEQFF

v_call: TRBV28
clone_size: once
d_call: NA
j_call: TRBJ1-2
cdr3_nt: TGTGCCAGCCTGTCTAGGACTAACTATGGCTACACCTTC
cdr3_aa: CASLSRTNYGYTF

v_call: TRBV11-2
clone_size: NA
d_call: NA
j_call: TRBJ2-3
cdr3_nt: TGTGCCAGCAGCTTCGGACTTGCCTTCACAGATACGCAGTATTTT
cdr3_aa: CASSFGLAFTDTQYF

v_call: TRBV30
clone_size: NA
d_call: NA
j_call: TRBJ1-4
cdr3_nt: TGTGCCTGGAGTCCTCTAGTGTCTGCAACTAATGAAAAACTGTTTTTT
cdr3_aa: CAWSPLVSATNEKLFF

v_call: TRBV10-3
clone_size: NA
d_call: NA
j_call: TRBJ1-2
cdr3_nt: TGTGCCATCAGTGAGCGGGGAGGCTATGGCTACACCTTC
cdr3_aa: CAISERGGYGYTF

v_call: TRBV10-2
clone_size: NA
d_call: NA
j_call: TRBJ2-7
cdr3_nt: TGCGCCAGCAGTGCTACTTCCTACGAGCAGTACTTC
cdr3_aa: CASSATSYEQYF

v_call: TRBV6-4
clone_size: NA
d_call: NA
j_call: TRBJ2-2
cdr3_nt: TGTGCCAGCAGTGACACATCGTCCAACACCGGGGAGCTGTTTTTT
cdr3_aa: CASSDTSSNTGELFF

v_call: TRBV7-2
clone_size: few
d_call: TRBD1
j_call: TRBJ2-7
cdr3_nt: TGTGCCAGCAGCTTCCCCCAGGGGGCGGGTTACGAGCAGTACTTC
cdr3_aa: CASSFPQGAGYEQYF

v_call: TRBV27
clone_size: NA
d_call: NA
j_call: TRBJ2-2
cdr3_nt: TGTGCCAGCAGTTTACGGGTTAGCATCGGGGAGCTGTTTTTT
cdr3_aa: CASSLRVSIGELFF

v_call: TRBV2
clone_size: NA
d_call: NA
j_call: TRBJ1-5
cdr3_nt: TGTGCCAGCAGTGGACTGCATCAGCCCCAGCATTTT
cdr3_aa: CASSGLHQPQHF

v_call: TRBV9
clone_size: NA
d_call: TRBD2
j_call: TRBJ2-1
cdr3_nt: TGTGCCAGCAGCAGGACTAGGAGCTCCTACAATGAGCAGTTCTTC
cdr3_aa: CASSRTRSSYNEQFF

v_call: TRBV5-1
clone_size: NA
d_call: TRBD1
j_call: TRBJ2-1
cdr3_nt: TGCGCCAGCAGCGCGGGGCAGGGGGCAGTGGATGAGCAGTTCTTC
cdr3_aa: CASSAGQGAVDEQFF

v_call: TRBV19
clone_size: NA
d_call: TRBD1
j_call: TRBJ1-5
cdr3_nt: TGTGCCAGTAGCGAACTCCGTGGGGACAGGGGACGCTGGCAGCCCCAGCATTTT
cdr3_aa: CASSELRGDRGRWQPQHF

v_call: TRBV19
clone_size: NA
d_call: NA
j_call: TRBJ2-3
cdr3_nt: TGTGCCAGTACCATCTCAACAGCTACAGATACGCAGTATTTT
cdr3_aa: CASTISTATDTQYF

v_call: TRBV5-1
clone_size: NA
d_call: TRBD2
j_call: TRBJ2-6
cdr3_nt: TGCGCCAGCACTCCCACCGGGGGGAACATTGTCGTCCTGACTTTC
cdr3_aa: CASTPTGGNIVVLTF

v_call: TRBV5-1
clone_size: once
d_call: TRBD1
j_call: TRBJ1-6
cdr3_nt: TGCGCCAGCAGCTTGGCGGGACAGGGGAATTCACCCCTCCACTTT
cdr3_aa: CASSLAGQGNSPLHF

v_call: TRBV19
clone_size: NA
d_call: NA
j_call: TRBJ2-1
cdr3_nt: TGTGCCAGTAGTAGGGCTTACAATGAGCAGTTCTTC
cdr3_aa: CASSRAYNEQFF

v_call: TRBV15
clone_size: NA
d_call: TRBD2
j_call: TRBJ2-3
cdr3_nt: TGTGCCACCAGCAGAGAGGGACTACCTACAGATACGCAGTATTTT
cdr3_aa: CATSREGLPTDTQYF

v_call: TRBV7-2
clone_size: NA
d_call: NA
j_call: TRBJ2-7
cdr3_nt: TGTGCCAGCAGCTCACATCAGGGTTCGTCCTCCGAGCAGTACTTC
cdr3_aa: CASSSHQGSSSEQYF

v_call: TRBV5-1
clone_size: NA
d_call: NA
j_call: TRBJ1-1
cdr3_nt: TGCGCCAGCAGCTTTCGTATGAACACTGAAGCTTTCTTT
cdr3_aa: CASSFRMNTEAFF

v_call: TRBV11-2
clone_size: NA
d_call: TRBD1
j_call: TRBJ2-7
cdr3_nt: TGTGCCAGCAGCAAAAACAGGGGAGAGGCCTACGAGCAGTACTTC
cdr3_aa: CASSKNRGEAYEQYF

v_call: TRBV4-3
clone_size: many
d_call: TRBD2
j_call: TRBJ2-1
cdr3_nt: TGCGCCAGCAGCCAAGATCCTCAAGCGGGGAGCCAAGGTGAGCAGTTCTTC
cdr3_aa: CASSQDPQAGSQGEQFF

v_call: TRBV7-9
clone_size: NA
d_call: TRBD1
j_call: TRBJ2-2
cdr3_nt: TGTGCCAGCAGCCCGAGACAGGGGGCCAGCACCGGGGAGCTGTTTTTT
cdr3_aa: CASSPRQGASTGELFF

v_call: TRBV9
clone_size: NA
d_call: NA
j_call: TRBJ1-1
cdr3_nt: TGTGCCAGCAGCGCCCTCGAGTTTAACACTGAAGCTTTCTTT
cdr3_aa: CASSALEFNTEAFF

v_call: TRBV6-5
clone_size: NA
d_call: NA
j_call: TRBJ2-7
cdr3_nt: TGTGCCAGCAGCGATAAACTCGGTGCAACCTACGAGCAGTACTTC
cdr3_aa: CASSDKLGATYEQYF

v_call: TRBV5-6
clone_size: NA
d_call: NA
j_call: TRBJ2-5
cdr3_nt: TGTGCCAGCAGCTTGGCGGGGATCGAGACCCAGTACTTC
cdr3_aa: CASSLAGIETQYF

v_call: TRBV7-2
clone_size: NA
d_call: TRBD2
j_call: TRBJ2-7
cdr3_nt: TGTGCCAGCAGCCGCTGGACTAGCGGGAGTAGTAAGAACGAGCAGTACTTC
cdr3_aa: CASSRWTSGSSKNEQYF

v_call: TRBV27
clone_size: NA
d_call: TRBD2
j_call: TRBJ2-7
cdr3_nt: TGTGCCAGCAGTTCTCGGACTAGCGGGAGCGAGCAGTACTTC
cdr3_aa: CASSSRTSGSEQYF

v_call: TRBV27
clone_size: NA
d_call: NA
j_call: TRBJ1-6
cdr3_nt: TGTGCCAGCAGTTTTGAGGGCCCTAATAATTCACCCCTCCACTTT
cdr3_aa: CASSFEGPNNSPLHF

v_call: TRBV11-2
clone_size: NA
d_call: TRBD1
j_call: TRBJ1-4
cdr3_nt: TGTGCCAGCAGCTTAGAACTGGAGTTCGGGACAGGGGTGGCTAATGAAAAACTGTTTTTT
cdr3_aa: CASSLELEFGTGVANEKLFF

v_call: TRBV28
clone_size: NA
d_call: NA
j_call: TRBJ2-7
cdr3_nt: TGTGCCAGCACCCCCGGTCGCTCCTACGAGCAGTACTTC
cdr3_aa: CASTPGRSYEQYF

v_call: TRBV9
clone_size: NA
d_call: TRBD2
j_call: TRBJ2-7
cdr3_nt: TGTGCCAGCAACCCCGGGACTAGCGGGAGGAACGAGCAGTACTTC
cdr3_aa: CASNPGTSGRNEQYF

v_call: TRBV4-2
clone_size: NA
d_call: NA
j_call: TRBJ1-2
cdr3_nt: TGTGCCAGCAGCCCGGAGCGTCCCCTCCTTGTATATGGCTACACCTTC
cdr3_aa: CASSPERPLLVYGYTF

v_call: TRBV30
clone_size: NA
d_call: NA
j_call: TRBJ2-7
cdr3_nt: TGTGCCTGGAGTGGGGGGCGGAGTGTCAGGGAGCAGTACTTC
cdr3_aa: CAWSGGRSVREQYF

v_call: TRBV7-9
clone_size: NA
d_call: NA
j_call: TRBJ1-1
cdr3_nt: TGTGCCAGCAGCCCGGAGAGGGAGACTGAAGCTTTCTTT
cdr3_aa: CASSPERETEAFF

v_call: TRBV5-6
clone_size: NA
d_call: NA
j_call: TRBJ2-6
cdr3_nt: TGTGCCAGCAGCTTGTACGGGTCTGGGGCCAACGTCCTGACTTTC
cdr3_aa: CASSLYGSGANVLTF

v_call: TRBV5-1
clone_size: NA
d_call: NA
j_call: TRBJ2-1
cdr3_nt: TGCGCCAGCAGCTTGGGGGCTTTGGATAATGAGCAGTTCTTC
cdr3_aa: CASSLGALDNEQFF

v_call: TRBV10-3
clone_size: NA
d_call: NA
j_call: TRBJ2-1
cdr3_nt: TGTGCCATCAGTGAGTCTACTAGAGATGAGCAGTTCTTC
cdr3_aa: CAISESTRDEQFF

v_call: TRBV18
clone_size: NA
d_call: NA
j_call: TRBJ1-1
cdr3_nt: TGTGCCAGCTCCCCCGCCCTGTTAGTCGGGGTTGAAGCTTTCTTT
cdr3_aa: CASSPALLVGVEAFF

v_call: TRBV6-6
clone_size: NA
d_call: NA
j_call: TRBJ1-5
cdr3_nt: TGTGCCAGCAGCCCCGGCGGAGGACAGCCCCAGCATTTT
cdr3_aa: CASSPGGGQPQHF

v_call: TRBV30
clone_size: NA
d_call: NA
j_call: TRBJ2-3
cdr3_nt: TGTGCCTGCTTCTCTAGCGTATCTATGGATACGCAGTATTTT
cdr3_aa: CACFSSVSMDTQYF

v_call: TRBV4-2
clone_size: NA
d_call: TRBD1
j_call: TRBJ2-1
cdr3_nt: TGTGCCAGCAGCCAAGGGGGGACAGGGGGGACTGAGCAGTTCTTC
cdr3_aa: CASSQGGTGGTEQFF

v_call: TRBV2
clone_size: NA
d_call: TRBD1
j_call: TRBJ2-3
cdr3_nt: TGTGCCAGCAGCCCGACAGGGTTGGGGGCAGATACGCAGTATTTT
cdr3_aa: CASSPTGLGADTQYF

v_call: TRBV6-5
clone_size: NA
d_call: TRBD1
j_call: TRBJ2-7
cdr3_nt: TGTGCCAGCAGTCGACAGGGGTTAAACTACGAGCAGTACTTC
cdr3_aa: CASSRQGLNYEQYF

v_call: TRBV15
clone_size: NA
d_call: TRBD1
j_call: TRBJ1-5
cdr3_nt: TGTGCCACCAGCCGAGAAACAGGGGGCGGGAGCAATCAGCCCCAGCATTTT
cdr3_aa: CATSRETGGGSNQPQHF

v_call: TRBV29-1
clone_size: NA
d_call: TRBD1
j_call: TRBJ2-7
cdr3_nt: TGCAGCGTCCGACAGGGACCCTACGAGCAGTACTTC
cdr3_aa: CSVRQGPYEQYF

v_call: TRBV5-1
clone_size: NA
d_call: NA
j_call: TRBJ1-1
cdr3_nt: TGCGCCAGCAGCTTGGAGGCAGGAAAGGCTGAAGCTTTCTTT
cdr3_aa: CASSLEAGKAEAFF

v_call: TRBV27
clone_size: NA
d_call: NA
j_call: TRBJ1-5
cdr3_nt: TGTGCCATTTCGGAATCGGGGTTCAATCAGCCCCAGCATTTT
cdr3_aa: CAISESGFNQPQHF

v_call: TRBV28
clone_size: NA
d_call: NA
j_call: TRBJ1-5
cdr3_nt: TGTGCCAGCACCCCTTGGAGGACGGATAGCAATCAGCCCCAGCATTTT
cdr3_aa: CASTPWRTDSNQPQHF

v_call: TRBV9
clone_size: NA
d_call: TRBD1
j_call: TRBJ2-6
cdr3_nt: TGTGCCAGCCGAGGGACAGACTCTGGGGCCAACGTCCTGACTTTC
cdr3_aa: CASRGTDSGANVLTF

v_call: TRBV28
clone_size: NA
d_call: TRBD1
j_call: TRBJ1-5
cdr3_nt: TGTGCCAGCAGTTGGGGACAGGGAGGTCAGCCCCAGCATTTT
cdr3_aa: CASSWGQGGQPQHF

v_call: TRBV2
clone_size: NA
d_call: NA
j_call: TRBJ2-3
cdr3_nt: TGTGCCAGCAAAGGAAGCGTAAACACAGATACGCAGTATTTT
cdr3_aa: CASKGSVNTDTQYF

v_call: TRBV7-2
clone_size: NA
d_call: TRBD1
j_call: TRBJ1-3
cdr3_nt: TGTGCCAGCAGCTCTGGGACAGCGTCCTCTGGAAACACCATATATTTT
cdr3_aa: CASSSGTASSGNTIYF

v_call: TRBV2
clone_size: NA
d_call: NA
j_call: TRBJ2-3
cdr3_nt: TGTGCCAGCAGTCTCAACCGAGACACAGATACGCAGTATTTT
cdr3_aa: CASSLNRDTDTQYF

v_call: TRBV28
clone_size: NA
d_call: TRBD2
j_call: TRBJ2-1
cdr3_nt: TGTGCCAGCAGTGGGACCTGGACTAGCGGGAGAAGAAATGAGCAGTTCTTC
cdr3_aa: CASSGTWTSGRRNEQFF

v_call: TRBV4-3
clone_size: NA
d_call: NA
j_call: TRBJ1-1
cdr3_nt: TGCGCCAGCAGCCTCGGGTTTGGCGAAGCTTTCTTT
cdr3_aa: CASSLGFGEAFF

v_call: TRBV7-9
clone_size: NA
d_call: NA
j_call: TRBJ1-2
cdr3_nt: TGTGCCAGCAGCTTAAGAACGAAGCGAAACTATGGCTACACCTTC
cdr3_aa: CASSLRTKRNYGYTF

v_call: TRBV6-1
clone_size: NA
d_call: NA
j_call: TRBJ2-2
cdr3_nt: TGTGCCAGCAGTGAAGAGGAGGGGGCTGACGCCGGGGAGCTGTTTTTT
cdr3_aa: CASSEEEGADAGELFF

v_call: TRBV7-9
clone_size: NA
d_call: TRBD2
j_call: TRBJ2-1
cdr3_nt: TGTGCCAGCAGCCCCACTAGCGGTCGCTCCTACAATGAGCAGTTCTTC
cdr3_aa: CASSPTSGRSYNEQFF

v_call: TRBV6-4
clone_size: NA
d_call: NA
j_call: TRBJ2-7
cdr3_nt: TGTGCCAGCAGTGGACTCTACGAGCAGTACTTC
cdr3_aa: CASSGLYEQYF